Following are 19 T cell receptor beta chains from one sample sequenced in a study of cytomegalovirus exposure and HLA in healthy donors. PCR used 60 Vbeta primers and 13 Jbeta primers. Only in-frame clones appear in the TCRdb table, and some are missing; sequencing was by immunoSEQ multiplex PCR. The listing records 95,000 to 150,000 clones. The sequenced material came from PBMCs. Receptors originate from a man aged 40-49 years in good health and CMV-seronegative.

The chain joins TRBV7-3 to TRBJ2-6; no clear D. The V gene lost 4 bases and the J gene lost 2 bases, with 6 bases spanning the gap. This CDR3 has 14 amino acids. Germline values: CDR1 SGHTA, CDR2 FQGTGA. In nucleotides, the CDR3 is TGTGCCAGCAGCTCTTATACTGGGGCCAACGTCCTGACTTTC. Translated, it gives CASSSYTGANVLTF.

This chain links TRBV5-1 with TRBJ2-1, with D tentatively TRBD2 (5 bases). Between the trimmed V and J ends, which lost 4 bases and 6 bases, there was a span of 11 bases. Germline assignment: CDR1 SGHRS and CDR2 YFSETQ. The CDR3 spans 13 residues. CDR3 amino acids: CASSPLGGNEQFF. The DNA of the CDR3 is TGCGCCAGCAGCCCTCTAGGAGGCAATGAGCAGTTCTTC.

This chain links TRBV6-6 with TRBJ1-2, with 8 bases identical to TRBD1. The trim removed 2 bases at V and 5 bases at J, leaving 10 bases unmatched. This CDR3 region has 16 residues. Germline V gene lookup returns CDR1 MNHNY and CDR2 SVGAGI (reference sequence). The CDR3 nucleotides are TGTGCCAGCAGTTACACCAACAGGGGGAGCGAATATGGCTACACCTTC. Its translation is CASSYTNRGSEYGYTF.

The gene calls are TRBV6-1 and TRBJ1-3, with 7 positions matching TRBD1. Losses at the gene ends were 6 bases for V and 3 bases for J; bases not matched to a gene: 8. CDR1 is MNHNS, CDR2 SASEGT, per germline. The CDR3 runs to 15 residues. The CDR3 is CASREPGQIGNTIYF. The CDR3 DNA reads TGTGCCAGCAGAGAACCGGGACAGATTGGAAACACCATATATTTT.

The chain links TRBV25-1 to TRBJ2-3; 8 nucleotides agree with TRBD2. This CDR3 is 16 amino acids long. V shed 4 bases and J 2 bases; nucleotides not matched to a gene: 8. The V gene's germline CDR1 is MGHDK and CDR2 SYGVNS. The chain's CDR3 is CASSARGGRPTDTQYF. The CDR3 DNA follows: TGTGCCAGCAGTGCCCGTGGCGGGAGGCCCACAGATACGCAGTATTTT. Combining the CDR3 with reference TRBV25-1 and TRBJ2-3 gives the whole variable domain EADIYQTPRYLVIGTGKKITLECSQTMGHDKMYWYQQDPGMELHLIHYSYGVNSTEKGDLSSESTVSRIRTEHFPLTLESARPSHTSQYLCASSARGGRPTDTQYFGPGTRLTVL.

The J gene is TRBJ2-1, the V gene TRBV6-1; D not certain. In germline, CDR1 is MNHNS, CDR2 SASEGT. V shed 3 bases and J shed 0 bases, with 9 bases lying between them. The CDR3 runs 15 residues. The CDR3 spells CASSDARSSYNEQFF. In DNA, the CDR3 is TGTGCCAGCAGTGATGCCAGAAGCTCCTACAATGAGCAGTTCTTC.

The chain is built from TRBV4-1 and TRBJ2-4; maybe TRBD1 (5 bases). The ends were cut back, 3 bases at V and 8 bases at J, with 8 bases in the middle. Germline CDR1 MGHRA, CDR2 YSYEKL. This CDR3 is built from 12 residues. The CDR3, as DNA: TGCGCCAGCAGCCAGGTAGGGGACATTCAGTACTTC. It encodes CASSQVGDIQYF.

The V gene is TRBV28, the J gene TRBJ2-5; 13 bases match TRBD2. The germline CDR1 and CDR2 sequences are MDHEN and SYDVKM. J was trimmed by 4 bases and V by 6 bases; bases with no gene match: 8. This CDR3 has 16 residues. DNA for the CDR3: TGTGCCAGCAGCACCGGGACTAGCGGGATCTTAGAGACCCAGTACTTC. Translated, it gives CASSTGTSGILETQYF.

The rearrangement uses TRBV7-3 and TRBJ1-1; TRBD1 matches at 10 bases. With 3 bases clipped from V and 7 bases from J, the junction kept 2 bases outside the gene matches. Germline V CDR1 and CDR2: SGHTA, FQGTGA. This CDR3 is 13 amino acids long. In DNA form, the CDR3 reads TGTGCCAGCAGCTTGGGACAGGGGTTTGAAGCTTTCTTT. Its protein is CASSLGQGFEAFF.

V and J are TRBV21-1 and TRBJ2-3; the table's D gene call, TRBD2, was not cross checked with the DNA. TRBV21-1 has pseudogene status. The CDR3 totals 16 residues. CDR3 in amino acids: CASSLGGKDPTDTQYF. Written as DNA, the CDR3 is TGTGCCAGCAGCCTCGGAGGGAAAGACCCCACAGATACGCAGTATTTT.

J is TRBJ2-1 and V is TRBV19; the match to TRBD1 covers 9 bases. The V and J ends lost 3 bases and 3 bases, in that order; junction bases with no gene match: 12. This CDR3 comprises 18 residues. In germline, CDR1 is LNHDA, CDR2 SQIVND (reference sequence). The CDR3 bases are TGTGCCAGTAGTATCCGCAGTTTAGGGACAGGGAGCTACAATGAGCAGTTCTTC. Translating it yields CASSIRSLGTGSYNEQFF. Based on the CDR3 plus reference TRBV19 and TRBJ2-1, the full variable domain is DGGITQSPKYLFRKEGQNVTLSCEQNLNHDAMYWYRQDPGQGLRLIYYSQIVNDFQKGDIAEGYSVSREKKESFPLTVTSAQKNPTAFYLCASSIRSLGTGSYNEQFFGPGTRLTVL.

Its frequency marks this clone as medium-sized. The rearrangement joins TRBV27 to TRBJ2-1, with D possibly being TRBD1 (5 bases). Germline V gene sequence: CDR1 MNHEY, CDR2 SMNVEV (reference sequence). V lost 4 bases and J lost 8, with 15 bases in between. The CDR3 is made up of 14 amino acids. The CDR3 sequence is CASSSYTQADEQFF. The CDR3 region has the DNA TGTGCCAGCAGTTCCTATACACAGGCCGATGAGCAGTTCTTC.

The rearrangement joins TRBV6-1 to TRBJ2-2, with unresolved D. The CDR3 covers 13 residues. Between the trimmed V and J ends, which lost 10 bases and 8 bases, there was a span of 17 bases. CDR1 and CDR2 (germline): MNHNS, SASEGT. The CDR3: CATSAMIMGELFF. In DNA, the CDR3 is TGTGCCACCAGCGCGATGATTATGGGGGAGCTGTTTTTT.

The chain combines TRBV25-1 with TRBJ2-7; 11 nucleotides align to TRBD2. J gave up 7 bases and V 5 bases, and 13 bases lay outside the gene matches. The germline CDR1 and CDR2 sequences are MGHDK and SYGVNS. This CDR3 contains 16 residues. CDR3 in amino acids: CASSLVSGLAAREQYF. In DNA form, the CDR3 reads TGTGCCAGCAGTCTTGTCTCGGGACTAGCGGCGAGGGAGCAGTACTTC.

The rearrangement uses TRBV10-3 and TRBJ2-7; D may be TRBD1 (6 bases). The germline V and J ends were trimmed by 4 bases and 5 bases, with 12 bases remaining between them. This CDR3 has 13 amino acids. The germline gives CDR1 ENHRY, CDR2 SYGVKD. The CDR3 spells CAISAAGVNEQYF. In nucleotides, the CDR3 is TGTGCCATCAGTGCGGCAGGGGTGAACGAGCAGTACTTC.

The chain is built from TRBV6-6 and TRBJ1-2; a weak D match, TRBD1 (5 bases). The CDR3 spans 13 residues. Trimming stripped 2 bases from V and 6 bases from J, with 10 bases between. The V gene's germline CDR1 is MNHNY and CDR2 SVGAGI (reference sequence). CDR3 sequence reads: CASSYPDTDGYTF. DNA of the CDR3: TGTGCCAGCAGTTACCCGGACACAGATGGCTACACCTTC.

The chain carries TRBV19 and TRBJ1-1, with a possible D match to TRBD1 (5 bases). Germline V lookup: CDR1 LNHDA, CDR2 SQIVND (reference sequence). The CDR3 has 14 residues. Trimming shortened V by 5 bases and J by 0 bases, and 10 bases separated the two germline ends. CDR3: CASSVQGLNTEAFF. CDR3 coding DNA: TGTGCCAGTAGTGTCCAGGGTTTGAACACTGAAGCTTTCTTT.

This chain connects TRBV6-4 to TRBJ2-1; 13 bases fit TRBD2. Germline values: CDR1 MRHNA, CDR2 SNTAGT. The CDR3 has 17 amino acids. With 6 bases clipped from V and 8 bases from J, the junction kept 13 bases outside the gene matches. CDR3 sequence (DNA): TGTGCCAGCAGCGGAACTACTCGGACTAGCGGGAGCGATGAGCAGTTCTTC. Translation: CASSGTTRTSGSDEQFF.

This chain uses TRBV19 with TRBJ1-3; 7 bases agree with TRBD1. J was trimmed by 0 bases and V by 6 bases; bases with no gene match: 20. Germline values: CDR1 LNHDA, CDR2 SQIVND (reference sequence). This CDR3 spans 20 amino acids. CDR3 loop: CASRGRDSLNNRLSGNTIYF. The CDR3 DNA is TGTGCCAGTAGAGGAAGGGACAGCCTAAATAACCGTCTCTCTGGAAACACCATATATTTT.